Listed here are 5 T cell receptor beta chains from one sample, sequenced in a study of T cells expressing NK-cell markers. TCRdb re-called the 5' RACE reads, yielding one record per CDR3 amino acid sequence without DNA. The sample totals 350,000 to 450,000 distinct CDR3 sequences. The material sequenced was blood T cells: a sorted CD56 or NKG2C T cell subset, CD4+ or CD8+ T cells, or bulk PBMC T cells (not recorded which). The origin of the receptors is a man between 18 and 69 years old in good health.

The CDR3 spells CASSLGGLSTRAEAFF. The chain employs TRBV11-2 and TRBJ1-1; lacking DNA, the TRBD1 call made by TCRdb goes unchecked. Germline V CDR1 and CDR2: SGHAT, FQNNGV. CDR3 length: 16 residues.

J is TRBJ1-1 and V is TRBV6-1; TCRdb reports TRBD1, a call that lacks DNA to check it against. Germline assignment: CDR1 MNHNS and CDR2 SASEGT. This CDR3 spans 14 amino acids. CDR3: CASRPAGAWTEAFF.

The V and J genes are TRBV3-1 and TRBJ1-3; TCRdb proposes TRBD1, but this gene call is untestable without DNA. Germline V gives CDR1 LGHDT, CDR2 YNNKEL (reference sequence). The CDR3 extends over 13 amino acids. The CDR3 here is CASSYRAGNTIYF.

The chain has TRBV7-9 and TRBJ2-1; TCRdb's assignment of TRBD2 cannot be checked, as there is no DNA. Germline-derived CDR1 and CDR2 are SEHNR and FQNEAQ (reference sequence). The CDR3 loop spans 17 amino acids. CDR3 amino acids: CASRPSVWSETKNEQFF.

The chain combines TRBV11-2 with TRBJ2-7; TCRdb proposes TRBD1, but this gene call is untestable without DNA. CDR3 length equals 15 residues. Germline CDR1 SGHAT, CDR2 FQNNGV. CDR3 protein: CASSLSGANSYEQYF.